A single sample is the source of the 15 T cell receptor beta chains below, sequenced in a study of tissue T cells after allogeneic stem cell transplantation (dated 2022 in TCRdb). What this sample's time point label stands for: human tissue collected at research (rapid) autopsy. The library was generated by the immunoSEQ multiplex PCR assay. TCRdb limited this immuneACCESS table to in-frame rearrangements with V and J called. A share of clones is missing; checked studies link under half to unresolved V genes, and the rest is unexplained. The sample yields 5,500 to 8,500 clones; roughly 60% were counted once. 20% to 25% of the sample is held by the ten biggest clonotypes. Source: duodenum tissue, taken at autopsy. The receptor source for this set is a female donor at least 60 years old with lung cancer.

This clone was seen once. This rearrangement joins TRBV7-3 to TRBJ2-4; tentative D call: TRBD2 (6 bases). CDR3 size: 16 residues. V was clipped by 4 bases and J by 0 bases, with 13 bases between them. From germline, CDR1 is SGHTA and CDR2 FQGTGA. The CDR3 nucleotides read TGTGCCAGCAGCTCCGGACTATACGAAGCCAAAAACATTCAGTACTTC. This codes for CASSSGLYEAKNIQYF.

V gene TRBV11-2 combines with J gene TRBJ1-6; D is ambiguous. CDR1 is SGHAT, CDR2 FQNNGV, per germline. V was trimmed by 1 base and J by 7 bases, leaving 8 bases between them. The CDR3 is 14 amino acids. The CDR3 protein is CASSLGGSNSPLHF. The CDR3 region has the DNA TGTGCCAGCAGCTTAGGAGGATCGAATTCACCCCTCCACTTT.

The genes are TRBV4-3 and TRBJ1-1; D remains ambiguous. The germline V and J ends were trimmed by 0 bases and 1 base, with 15 bases remaining between them. The CDR3 runs 17 residues. Germline V CDR1 and CDR2: LGHNA, YSLEER. The CDR3 DNA follows: TGCGCCAGCAGCCAAGATATTTATGATCTTCGGAACACTGAAGCTTTCTTT. It specifies CASSQDIYDLRNTEAFF.

The chain has TRBV21-1 and TRBJ1-6; the D segment call TRBD1 is taken from the table without a DNA check. TRBV21-1 is a pseudogene. The CDR3 is 16 residues long. CDR3 protein: CASSKSGSSYNSPLHF. The CDR3 DNA reads as TGTGCCAGCAGCAAAAGTGGCAGCTCCTATAATTCACCCCTCCACTTT.

CDR3 coding DNA: TGCGCCAGCAGCTCTTCACAGTTCGAGCAGTACTTC. Translation: CASSSSQFEQYF. This rearrangement joins TRBV5-1 to TRBJ2-7; D remains unclear. V gave up 3 bases and J gave up 6 bases, with 10 bases separating them. The CDR3 covers 12 residues. Germline loops: CDR1 SGHRS, CDR2 YFSETQ.

This chain connects TRBV5-4 to TRBJ2-1, with 9 nucleotides matching TRBD2. The V gene end was trimmed by 1 base and the J gene end by 0 bases; junction bases not matched to a gene: 5. The germline V gene encodes CDR1 SGHNT and CDR2 YYREEE (reference sequence). The CDR3 extends over 17 amino acids. CDR3 sequence: CASSLFAGGSSYNEQFF. In nucleotides, the CDR3 is TGTGCCAGCAGCTTGTTCGCGGGGGGGAGCTCCTACAATGAGCAGTTCTTC. The variable domain in full, with the rest retrieved from reference TRBV5-4 and TRBJ2-1, is ETGVTQSPTHLIKTRGQQVTLRCSSQSGHNTVSWYQQALGQGPQFIFQYYREEENGRGNFPPRFSGLQFPNYSSELNVNALELDDSALYLCASSLFAGGSSYNEQFFGPGTRLTVL.

The chain has TRBV6-5 and TRBJ2-7, with D perhaps given as TRBD1 or TRBD2 (6 bases each). Germline V gene data show CDR1 as MNHEY and CDR2 as SVGAGI. V was cut by 7 bases and J by 4 bases, with 20 bases left in between. CDR3 length: 15 amino acids. The CDR3, as DNA: TGTGCCAGCACCCCCCCCGGAGGGGGGAAATACGAGCAGTACTTC. Residues: CASTPPGGGKYEQYF.

The chain employs TRBV9 and TRBJ1-3; D may be TRBD1 (5 bases). Deletions cut 7 bases from V and 2 bases from J, with 7 bases between. CDR1 SGDLS and CDR2 YYNGEE come from the germline V gene. The CDR3 is 12 residues long. Written as DNA, the CDR3 is TGTGCCAGCGCGGGACCTGGAAACACCATATATTTT. The encoded protein is CASAGPGNTIYF. The full variable domain, with the rest looked up from reference TRBV9 and TRBJ1-3, is DSGVTQTPKHLITATGQRVTLRCSPRSGDLSVYWYQQSLDQGLQFLIQYYNGEERAKGNILERFSAQQFPDLHSELNLSSLELGDSALYFCASAGPGNTIYFGEGSWLTVV.

This clone has just one count. V is TRBV6-2 or TRBV6-3 and J is TRBJ1-5, with a weak D call TRBD1 (5 bases). Germline values: CDR1 MNHEY, CDR2 SVGEGT. Trimming removed 2 bases from V and 5 bases from J, with 10 bases in between. The CDR3 contains 14 residues. The CDR3 region has the DNA TGTGCCAGCAGTTACGGGAGGGGATATCAGCCCCAGCATTTT. Translating it yields CASSYGRGYQPQHF.

This clone was detected only once. The CDR3 spells CASSPQGVSEKLFF. DNA of the CDR3: TGTGCCAGCAGCCCTCAGGGGGTTTCTGAAAAACTGTTTTTT. This chain links TRBV7-2 with TRBJ1-4, with TRBD1 identical over 7 bases. Germline-derived CDR1 and CDR2 are SGHTA and FQGNSA. The CDR3 loop spans 14 amino acids. V lost 5 bases and J lost 7; bases outside the gene matches: 7.

A word on this clone: The same CDR3 also results from other DNA sequences found in this sample. The chain recombines TRBV7-2 with TRBJ1-1; the D gene is possibly TRBD1 (5 bases). The CDR3 extends over 13 amino acids. Germline CDR1 SGHTA, CDR2 FQGNSA. V shed 6 bases and J shed 1 base, with 9 bases lying between them. In DNA form, the CDR3 reads TGTGCCAGCAGTCGGGGCCCGAACACTGAAGCTTTCTTT. Amino acid sequence: CASSRGPNTEAFF.

This chain links TRBV7-2 with TRBJ2-5; D gene unclear. V lost 1 base and J lost 1, with 4 bases in between. Germline CDR1 SGHTA, CDR2 FQGNSA. CDR3 length: 13 amino acids. The CDR3 DNA reads as TGTGCCAGCAGCTTAGTGATCCAAGAGACCCAGTACTTC. Amino acid sequence: CASSLVIQETQYF. Looking up the rest from reference TRBV7-2 and TRBJ2-5 gives the full variable domain: GAGVSQSPSNKVTEKGKDVELRCDPISGHTALYWYRQSLGQGLEFLIYFQGNSAPDKSGLPSDRFSAERTGGSVSTLTIQRTQQEDSAVYLCASSLVIQETQYFGPGTRLLVL.

The V call is TRBV7-2, the J call TRBJ2-1; D gene uncertain. The germline V and J ends were trimmed by 6 bases and 5 bases, with 14 bases remaining between them. From germline, CDR1 is SGHTA and CDR2 FQGNSA. The CDR3 sequence is 14 residues long. CDR3 loop: CASRRTLTHNEQFF. DNA for the CDR3: TGTGCCAGCAGGAGGACGCTCACCCACAATGAGCAGTTCTTC.

V usage is TRBV11-3 and J usage is TRBJ1-2; D might be TRBD1 (6 bases). V was pared by 7 bases and J by 5 bases, with 20 bases between. The CDR3 runs 15 residues. Germline loops: CDR1 SGHNT, CDR2 YENEEA. CDR3 in amino acids: CASTGGDTQGYGYTF. CDR3 bases: TGTGCCAGCACCGGGGGGGACACCCAAGGGTATGGCTACACCTTC. The whole variable domain, remainder taken from reference TRBV11-3 and TRBJ1-2, is EAGVVQSPRYKIIEKKQPVAFWCNPISGHNTLYWYLQNLGQGPELLIRYENEEAVDDSQLPKDRFSAERLKGVDSTLKIQPAELGDSAVYLCASTGGDTQGYGYTFGSGTRLTVV.

This clone came up a few times. CDR3 sequence reads: CASRREQGTNSPLHF. In DNA, the CDR3 is TGTGCCAGCAGGAGGGAACAGGGAACAAATTCACCCCTCCACTTT. The chain carries TRBV6-5 and TRBJ1-6; TRBD1 might be the D (6 bases). Deletions cut 6 bases from V and 7 bases from J, with 16 bases between. Germline CDR1 and CDR2: MNHEY and SVGAGI. The CDR3 consists of 15 residues.